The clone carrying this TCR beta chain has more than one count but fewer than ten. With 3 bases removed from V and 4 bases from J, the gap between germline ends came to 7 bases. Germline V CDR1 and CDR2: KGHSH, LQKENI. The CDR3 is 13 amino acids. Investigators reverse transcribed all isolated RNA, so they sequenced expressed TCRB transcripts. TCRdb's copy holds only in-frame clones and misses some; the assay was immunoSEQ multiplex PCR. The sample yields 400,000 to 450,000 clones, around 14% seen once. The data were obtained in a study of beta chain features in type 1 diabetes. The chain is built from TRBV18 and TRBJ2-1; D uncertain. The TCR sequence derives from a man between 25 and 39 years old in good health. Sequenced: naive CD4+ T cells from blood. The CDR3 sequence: CASSPTKYNEQFF. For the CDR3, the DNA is TGTGCCAGCTCACCTACAAAGTACAATGAGCAGTTCTTC.